These 14 T cell receptor beta chains share one sample of origin, sequenced in a study of T cell clonality in common variable immunodeficiency. Data came from immunoSEQ multiplex PCR; TCRdb stores just in-frame clones and leaves some out. Recorded here are over 55,000 clones, none singletons. Source material: peripheral blood mononuclear cells. The origin of the receptors is a person between 18 and 69 years old in good health.

This clone was picked up many times. The read gets to within 3 residues of the CDR3 end, and the germline J gene fills in the rest. The chain carries TRBV19 and TRBJ2-7, with 10 bases matching TRBD2. The CDR3 contains 15 residues. The V segment lost 3 bases and the J segment 1 base; nucleotides outside the gene matches: 3. Germline CDR1 reads LNHDA; CDR2 reads SQIVND (reference sequence). CDR3 loop: CASSIRLAGSYEQYF. Partial CDR3 DNA: TGTGCCAGTAGTATTCGACTAGCGGGTTCCTACGAG. Complete variable domain (other parts from reference TRBV19 and TRBJ2-7): DGGITQSPKYLFRKEGQNVTLSCEQNLNHDAMYWYRQDPGQGLRLIYYSQIVNDFQKGDIAEGYSVSREKKESFPLTVTSAQKNPTAFYLCASSIRLAGSYEQYFGPGTRLTVT.

This clone occurred many times. With the read ending 3 residues before the CDR3 end, the germline J gene is used to fill in that end. This chain connects TRBV5-1 to TRBJ2-3; possible D gene TRBD2, 6 bases. The CDR3 is 15 amino acids. Germline V gives CDR1 SGHRS, CDR2 YFSETQ. V shed 2 bases and J shed 2 bases, with 12 bases lying between them. CDR3 DNA, as far as it was read: TGCGCCAGCAGCTTACCAGCGGGCGACACAGATACG. Translated, it gives CASSLPAGDTDT. From start to end, the CDR3 is CASSLPAGDTDTQYF.

The table lists this clone with many counts. CDR3 DNA (partial): TGTGCCAGCAGTTTCAGGCAGGGATACAATGAG. This gives the protein CASSFRQGYNE. The CDR3 reads in full as CASSFRQGYNEQFF. The chain recombines TRBV27 with TRBJ2-1; possible D gene TRBD1, 5 bases. The read stops 3 residues short of the end of the CDR3; the missing end is completed from the germline J gene. The CDR3 runs 14 residues. V was cut by 3 bases and J by 4 bases, with 10 bases left in between. Germline V CDR1 and CDR2: MNHEY, SMNVEV (reference sequence).

This clone has a count of ten or more. The observed sequence ends 3 residues before the CDR3 terminus, with the missing tail filled in from the germline J gene. V is TRBV10-3 and J is TRBJ2-7; 10 positions agree with TRBD2. V was clipped by 3 bases and J by 4 bases; unmatched bases: 6. CDR1 ENHRY and CDR2 SYGVKD come from the germline V gene. CDR3 length: 15 residues. The sequenced CDR3 bases are TGTGCCATCAGTGAACCTAGCGGGAGTGTTTACGAG. This encodes CAISEPSGSVYE. The full CDR3 protein reads CAISEPSGSVYEQYF.

This clone came up many times. The DNA ends 3 residues before the CDR3 does, and the rest of the CDR3 is filled in from the germline J gene. This chain links TRBV5-1 with TRBJ2-5; D gene uncertain. CDR3 length equals 15 residues. Trimming took off 0 bases at V and 2 bases at J, with 11 bases between the two ends. In germline, CDR1 is SGHRS, CDR2 YFSETQ. This CDR3 reads CASSLGPTTQETQYF. The covered CDR3 bases are TGCGCCAGCAGCTTGGGACCCACTACGCAAGAGACC.

This clone was seen a handful of times. CDR3 DNA (partial): TGTGCCAGCCTCGGGGACAGGGGGCGCGAG. This codes for CASLGDRGRE. The entire CDR3 sequence reads CASLGDRGREQYF. The chain joins TRBV2 to TRBJ2-7; 12 bases agree with TRBD1. The read ends 3 residues early relative to the CDR3; the germline J gene fills the gap. The CDR3 is 13 residues long. Trimming cost V 8 bases and J 6 bases; bases outside gene matches: 5. CDR1 SNHLY and CDR2 FYNNEI come from the germline V gene.

The table lists this clone with many counts. The CDR3 end falls 3 residues outside the read, so it is completed with the germline J gene. The gene calls are TRBV7-9 and TRBJ2-1, with TRBD2 identical over 9 bases. Germline trimming cut 1 base from V and 8 bases from J; bases unmatched to any gene: 6. Per germline, CDR1 SEHNR and CDR2 FQNEAQ (reference sequence). The CDR3 sequence is 15 residues long. The CDR3 loop is CASSLERTSVHEQFF. CDR3 DNA (partial): TGTGCCAGCAGCTTAGAAAGGACTAGCGTCCATGAG.

This clone was seen ten or more times. The missing CDR3 end, 3 residues past where the read stops, is filled in from the germline J gene. This rearrangement joins TRBV30 to TRBJ1-5; D remains unclear. V gave up 3 bases and J gave up 7 bases, with 16 bases separating them. The CDR3 contains 14 residues. The V gene's germline CDR1 is GTSNPN and CDR2 SVGIG (reference sequence). Partial CDR3 DNA: TGTGCCTGGAGCGCGGGAAGGGAGTTCCAGCCC. It codes for CAWSAGREFQP. The whole CDR3 region reads CAWSAGREFQPQHF.

This clone was recorded at least ten times. The read comes to an end 3 residues before the CDR3 does, leaving the germline J gene to fill in the end. The gene calls are TRBV10-1 and TRBJ2-3; 8 nucleotides line up with TRBD1. The junction had 5 bases not matched to a gene; V was cut back by 3 bases and J by 3 bases. Germline values: CDR1 WNHNN, CDR2 SYGVQD (reference sequence). The CDR3 covers 15 residues. The CDR3 is CASSDGTGGTDTQYF. CDR3 bases read: TGCGCCAGCAGTGACGGGACAGGAGGGACAGATACG.

Remarks on this clone: The read ends 3 residues early relative to the CDR3; the germline J gene fills the gap. The rearrangement links TRBV2 to TRBJ2-1; TRBD2 aligns across 10 bases. V was clipped by 6 bases and J by 8 bases; unmatched bases: 7. The CDR3 runs to 14 residues. Germline CDR1 SNHLY, CDR2 FYNNEI. The part of the CDR3 DNA that was read is TGTGCCAGCAGCCGAGCGGGAGGGCTCCATGAG. Translated, it gives CASSRAGGLHE. The whole CDR3 protein reads CASSRAGGLHEQFF.

Details on this clone: A read error is possible here, since a much larger clone lies one base away. Coverage ceases 3 residues before the CDR3 finishes, and the germline J gene fills in the end. V and J are TRBV2 and TRBJ1-5, with 7 bases identical to TRBD1. The junction had 2 bases not matched to a gene; V was cut back by 5 bases and J by 1 base. The CDR3 is 14 residues long. Germline loops: CDR1 SNHLY, CDR2 FYNNEI. The CDR3 loop reads CASSRGQSNQPQHF. The CDR3 DNA, read in part, is TGTGCCAGCAGTCGGGGACAGAGCAATCAGCCC.

This clone was observed many times. The read ends 3 residues before the CDR3 terminus; that terminus is restored from the germline J gene. The J gene is TRBJ2-5, the V gene TRBV18, with 8 nucleotides matching TRBD1. This CDR3 contains 14 residues. Germline loops: CDR1 KGHSH, CDR2 LQKENI. Trimming took 4 bases from V and 3 from J; bases not matched to a gene: 4. CDR3 DNA, as far as it was read: TGTGCCAGCTCACGAGGACAGGGAAAAGAGACC. Its translation: CASSRGQGKET. The entire CDR3 sequence reads CASSRGQGKETQYF. Combining the CDR3 with reference TRBV18 and TRBJ2-5 gives the whole variable domain NAGVMQNPRHLVRRRGQEARLRCSPMKGHSHVYWYRQLPEEGLKFMVYLQKENIIDESGMPKERFSAEFPKEGPSILRIQQVVRGDSAAYFCASSRGQGKETQYFGPGTRLLVL.

This clone occurred many times. The read comes to an end 3 residues before the CDR3 does, leaving the germline J gene to fill in the end. The chain joins TRBV7-9 to TRBJ2-7; 7 bases match TRBD1. The junction had 3 bases not matched to a gene; V was cut back by 1 base and J by 0 bases. Looked up from germline, CDR1 is SEHNR and CDR2 is FQNEAQ (reference sequence). The CDR3 length is 15 residues. Incomplete CDR3 DNA: TGTGCCAGCAGCTTAGGAGACAGGGCCTCCTACGAG. It translates to CASSLGDRASYE. The whole CDR3 sequence reads CASSLGDRASYEQYF. Full variable domain (outside the CDR3, taken from reference TRBV7-9 and TRBJ2-7): DTGVSQNPRHKITKRGQNVTFRCDPISEHNRLYWYRQTLGQGPEFLTYFQNEAQLEKSRLLSDRFSAERPKGSFSTLEIQRTEQGDSAMYLCASSLGDRASYEQYFGPGTRLTVT.

This clone was picked up many times. Partial CDR3 DNA: TGTGCCATCAGTGAGTTAGCGGGACACAATGAG. Translated: CAISELAGHNE. The full CDR3 is CAISELAGHNEQFF. The chain has TRBV10-3 and TRBJ2-1; TRBD2 matches 8 bases. The read ends 3 residues before the CDR3 terminus; that terminus is restored from the germline J gene. J lost 5 bases, V lost 1 base, and 1 base had no gene match. The CDR3 is 14 amino acids. CDR1 and CDR2 from the germline V gene are ENHRY and SYGVKD.